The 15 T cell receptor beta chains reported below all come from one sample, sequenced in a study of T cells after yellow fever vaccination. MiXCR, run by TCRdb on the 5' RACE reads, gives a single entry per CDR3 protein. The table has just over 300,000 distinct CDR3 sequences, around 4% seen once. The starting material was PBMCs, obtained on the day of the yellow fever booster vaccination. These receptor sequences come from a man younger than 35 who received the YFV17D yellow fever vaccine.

The CDR3 loop is CSAGVNLAVTDGYTF. The CDR3, as DNA: TGCAGCGCGGGGGTGAACTTGGCGGTAACGGATGGCTACACCTTC. The chain carries TRBV29-1 and TRBJ1-2, with D perhaps matching TRBD1 (5 bases). V lost 7 bases to trimming and J lost 6 bases, with 24 bases between them. CDR1 and CDR2 from the germline V gene are SQVTM and ANQGSEA. The CDR3 has 15 residues.

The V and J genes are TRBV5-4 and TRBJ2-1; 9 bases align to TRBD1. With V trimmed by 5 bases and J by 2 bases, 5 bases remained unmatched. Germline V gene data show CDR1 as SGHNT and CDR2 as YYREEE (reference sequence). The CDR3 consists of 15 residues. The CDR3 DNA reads TGTGCCAGCAGTCGCCGGGACAGGGCCTACAATGAGCAGTTCTTC. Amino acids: CASSRRDRAYNEQFF.

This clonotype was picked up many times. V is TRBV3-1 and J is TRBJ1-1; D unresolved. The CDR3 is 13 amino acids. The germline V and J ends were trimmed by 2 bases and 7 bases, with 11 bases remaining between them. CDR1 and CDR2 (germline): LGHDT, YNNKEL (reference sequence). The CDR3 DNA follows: TGTGCCAGCAGCCAACAGCTGGACGGTGAAGCTTTCTTT. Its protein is CASSQQLDGEAFF.

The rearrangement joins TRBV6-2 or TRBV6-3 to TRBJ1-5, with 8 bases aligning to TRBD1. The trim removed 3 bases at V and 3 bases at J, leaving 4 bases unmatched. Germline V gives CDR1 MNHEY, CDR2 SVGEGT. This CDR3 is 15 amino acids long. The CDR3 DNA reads TGTGCCAGCAGTTATGTGGACAGGGACAATCAGCCCCAGCATTTT. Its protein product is CASSYVDRDNQPQHF.

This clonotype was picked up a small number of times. CDR3 bases: TGTGCCAGCGCGGGGGATGGTGAAAAACTGTTTTTT. This sequence encodes CASAGDGEKLFF. V is TRBV3-1 and J is TRBJ1-4, with D possibly TRBD1 on 5 matching bases. Between the trimmed V and J ends, which lost 8 bases and 7 bases, there was a span of 11 bases. CDR3 size: 12 residues. CDR1 is LGHDT, CDR2 YNNKEL, per germline (reference sequence).

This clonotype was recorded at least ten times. The CDR3 DNA reads as TGCAGTGCTAGAGATATGGACACCCTCTACGAGCAGTACGTC. This encodes CSARDMDTLYEQYV. The chain uses TRBV20-1 and TRBJ2-7, with D maybe TRBD1 (5 bases). Trimming removed 0 bases from V and 3 bases from J, with 12 bases in between. Germline V lookup: CDR1 DFQATT, CDR2 SNEGSKA (reference sequence). The CDR3 length is 14 residues.

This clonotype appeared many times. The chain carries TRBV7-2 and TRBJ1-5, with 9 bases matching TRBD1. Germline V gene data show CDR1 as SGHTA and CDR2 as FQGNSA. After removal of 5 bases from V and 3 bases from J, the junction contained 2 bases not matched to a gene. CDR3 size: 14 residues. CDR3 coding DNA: TGTGCCAGCAGCCGGACAGGGGCCAATCAGCCCCAGCATTTT. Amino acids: CASSRTGANQPQHF. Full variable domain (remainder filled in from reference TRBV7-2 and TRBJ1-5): GAGVSQSPSNKVTEKGKDVELRCDPISGHTALYWYRQSLGQGLEFLIYFQGNSAPDKSGLPSDRFSAERTGGSVSTLTIQRTQQEDSAVYLCASSRTGANQPQHFGDGTRLSIL.

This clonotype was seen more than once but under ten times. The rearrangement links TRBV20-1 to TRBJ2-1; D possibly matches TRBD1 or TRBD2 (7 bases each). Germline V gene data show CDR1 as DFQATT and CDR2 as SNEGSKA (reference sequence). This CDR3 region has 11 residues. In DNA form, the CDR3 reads TGCGGGGGGGACAGCTACAATGAGCAGTTCTTC. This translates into CGGDSYNEQFF.

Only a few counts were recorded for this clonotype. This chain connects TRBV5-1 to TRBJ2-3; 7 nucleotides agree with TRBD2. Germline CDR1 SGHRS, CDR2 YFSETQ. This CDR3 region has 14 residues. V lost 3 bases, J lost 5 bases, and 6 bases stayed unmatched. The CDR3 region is CASSSPGGGDTQYF. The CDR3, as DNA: TGCGCCAGCAGCTCCCCGGGGGGAGGAGATACGCAGTATTTT.

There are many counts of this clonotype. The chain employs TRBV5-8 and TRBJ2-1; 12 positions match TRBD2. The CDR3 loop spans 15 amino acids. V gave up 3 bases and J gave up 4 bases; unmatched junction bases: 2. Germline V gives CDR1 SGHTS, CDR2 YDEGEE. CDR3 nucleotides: TGTGCCAGCAGCTATCTAGCGGGGGGGTACAATGAGCAGTTCTTC. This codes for CASSYLAGGYNEQFF.

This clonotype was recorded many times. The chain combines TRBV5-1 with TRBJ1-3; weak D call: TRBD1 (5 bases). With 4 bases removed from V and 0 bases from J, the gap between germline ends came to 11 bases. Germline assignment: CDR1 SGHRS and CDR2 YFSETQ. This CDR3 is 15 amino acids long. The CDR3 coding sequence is TGCGCCAGCAGCGAGGGACGGCTCTCTGGAAACACCATATATTTT. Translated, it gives CASSEGRLSGNTIYF.

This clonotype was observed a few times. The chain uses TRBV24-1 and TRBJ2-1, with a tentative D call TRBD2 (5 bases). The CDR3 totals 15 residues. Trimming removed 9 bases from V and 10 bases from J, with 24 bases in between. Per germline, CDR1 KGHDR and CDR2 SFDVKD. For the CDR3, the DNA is TGTGCCACCTCCCCGGCGGAAGCGGTCGTGAAAGAGCAGTTCTTC. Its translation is CATSPAEAVVKEQFF.

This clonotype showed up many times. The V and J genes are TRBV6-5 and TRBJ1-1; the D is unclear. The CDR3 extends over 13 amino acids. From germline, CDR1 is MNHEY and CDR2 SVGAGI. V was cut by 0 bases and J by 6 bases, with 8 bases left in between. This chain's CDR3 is CASSYSGQPEAFF. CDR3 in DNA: TGTGCCAGCAGTTACTCAGGGCAGCCTGAAGCTTTCTTT.

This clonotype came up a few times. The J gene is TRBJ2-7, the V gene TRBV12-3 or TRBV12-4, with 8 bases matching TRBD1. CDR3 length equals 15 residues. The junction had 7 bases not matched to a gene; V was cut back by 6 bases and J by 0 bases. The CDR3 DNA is TGTGCCAGCAGGGAAGTGACAGGGGTCTCCTACGAGCAGTACGTC. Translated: CASREVTGVSYEQYV.

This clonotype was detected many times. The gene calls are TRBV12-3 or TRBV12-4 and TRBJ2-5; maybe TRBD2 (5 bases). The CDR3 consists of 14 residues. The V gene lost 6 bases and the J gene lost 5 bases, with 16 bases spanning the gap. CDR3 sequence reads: CASSSRGLVETQYF. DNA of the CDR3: TGTGCCAGCAGCTCCCGCGGGCTCGTGGAGACCCAGTACTTC.